In its sample, the clone carrying this T cell receptor beta chain was seen many times. Its antigen is not identified. The data are from a study of early T cells in non-severe SARS-CoV-2 infection. The overall study: Bulk RNA isolated from unsorted whole blood underwent sequencing; chains were not paired. Study results and caveats: Clonotype matching in VDJdb favored anti-spike CD8 responses and did not capture private and CD4 specificities.

In germline, CDR1 is KGHDR, CDR2 SFDVKD. V gave up 4 bases and J gave up 3 bases, with 15 bases separating them. The CDR3 contains 15 residues. Tagging with unique molecular identifiers was applied to individual cDNA molecules. TCRdb analysed the 5' RACE reads with MiXCR anew, one entry per CDR3 protein. The sample shows about 30,000 distinct CDR3 sequences, roughly 4.6% of them seen only once. The V gene is TRBV24-1, the J gene TRBJ2-7; the D is unclear. Here the sequenced sample was whole blood, taken at baseline. The sequence was obtained from an adult who was a healthcare worker with PCR-confirmed SARS-CoV-2 infection or an uninfected control (not recorded which). CDR3 in DNA: TGTGCCACCAGTGACCGAAATGGACGGAACTACGAGCAGTACTTC. Amino acid sequence: CATSDRNGRNYEQYF.